One and the same sample provided the 21 T cell receptor beta chains below, sequenced in a study of Graves' ophthalmopathy and Graves' hyperthyroidism. From RNA, the CDR3 regions of TCR beta chains were amplified and sequenced. Second-round multiplex PCR followed a first-round RT-PCR using HTBI primers. MiXCR, run by TCRdb on the multiplex PCR reads, gives a single entry per CDR3 protein. The sample comprises roughly 480,000 distinct CDR3 sequences, roughly an eighth of which are singletons, and roughly 9.8% rests with the top ten. Material: blood. The receptors here all came from a woman aged 30 to 39 with Graves' ophthalmopathy.

In this sample, this clonotype turned up many times. The J gene is TRBJ2-5, the V gene TRBV6-1, with a tentative D call TRBD2 (6 bases). Between the trimmed V and J ends, which lost 4 bases and 0 bases, there was a span of 12 bases. The CDR3 contains 15 residues. CDR1 is MNHNS, CDR2 SASEGT, per germline. CDR3 bases: TGTGCCAGCAGTGTTTACCGGGACTACCAAGAGACCCAGTACTTC. It codes for CASSVYRDYQETQYF.

This clonotype was detected many times. The chain combines TRBV10-2 with TRBJ1-5; TRBD1 might be the D (6 bases). The CDR3 covers 16 residues. V lost 2 bases to trimming and J lost 5 bases, with 16 bases between them. Per the germline V gene, CDR1 is WSHSY and CDR2 is SAAADI. This CDR3 reads CASSEVGTGWDQPQHF. The CDR3 DNA follows: TGCGCCAGCAGTGAGGTCGGAACAGGGTGGGATCAGCCCCAGCATTTT.

This clonotype was seen repeatedly, ten times or more. V and J are TRBV28 and TRBJ2-2, with 12 bases that match TRBD2. The CDR3 spans 17 residues. Per germline, CDR1 MDHEN and CDR2 SYDVKM. The V gene end was trimmed by 4 bases and the J gene end by 3 bases; junction bases not matched to a gene: 6. The CDR3 DNA reads as TGTGCCAGCAGTTCCCGGACTAGCGGGGTTCACACCGGGGAGCTGTTTTTT. Residues: CASSSRTSGVHTGELFF.

The sample holds many counts of this clonotype. The chain employs TRBV30 and TRBJ1-1; 7 bases agree with TRBD1. This CDR3 spans 14 amino acids. Germline V lookup: CDR1 GTSNPN, CDR2 SVGIG (reference sequence). The trim removed 1 base at V and 1 base at J, leaving 3 bases unmatched. CDR3 nucleotide sequence: TGTGCCTGGAGTGGGGACAGCCCGAACACTGAAGCTTTCTTT. Its protein is CAWSGDSPNTEAFF.

This clonotype has a count of ten or more. The chain carries TRBV7-2 and TRBJ1-5; D not certain. Per germline, CDR1 SGHTA and CDR2 FQGNSA. Trimming took off 0 bases at V and 0 bases at J, with 6 bases between the two ends. This CDR3 contains 15 residues. The CDR3 here is CASSLAAASNQPQHF. The DNA of the CDR3 is TGTGCCAGCAGCTTAGCGGCAGCTAGCAATCAGCCCCAGCATTTT.

As regards this clonotype: A read error is possible here, since a much larger clone lies one base away. The gene calls are TRBV20-1 and TRBJ1-1; 9 bases map to TRBD1. Germline lookup yields CDR1 DFQATT and CDR2 SNEGSKA (reference sequence). CDR3 length equals 16 residues. The CDR3 reads CSARSGQGYMNTEAFF. The CDR3 nucleotides read TGCAGTGCTAGATCGGGACAGGGATACATGAACACTGAAGCCTTCTTT.

This clonotype was seen many times. The genes are TRBV7-8 and TRBJ1-1; 10 positions match TRBD1. Germline CDR1 SGHVS, CDR2 FQNEAQ. The length of the CDR3 is 15 residues. Unmatched junction bases numbered 9, after V lost 6 bases and J lost 5 bases. The DNA of the CDR3 is TGTGCCAGCAGACTTCTCGGGACAGGGGAGACTGAAGCTTTCTTT. It codes for CASRLLGTGETEAFF.

This clonotype showed up many times. The chain has TRBV27 and TRBJ2-4, with D unresolved. Germline CDR1 and CDR2: MNHEY and SMNVEV (reference sequence). The CDR3 has 16 residues. The V gene lost 3 bases and the J gene lost 2 bases, with 14 bases spanning the gap. The CDR3 protein is CASSFNQVESKNIQYF. CDR3 DNA: TGTGCCAGCAGTTTCAACCAGGTGGAATCCAAAAACATTCAGTACTTC.

This clonotype was seen many times. The CDR3 region is CASSVGTGSMNTEAFF. The CDR3 DNA follows: TGTGCCAGCAGCGTTGGGACAGGCTCCATGAACACTGAAGCTTTCTTT. The V gene is TRBV11-2, the J gene TRBJ1-1; TRBD1 agrees at 8 bases. Germline V gene sequence: CDR1 SGHAT, CDR2 FQNNGV. V lost 5 bases, J lost 0 bases, and 8 bases stayed unmatched. This CDR3 is 16 amino acids long.

This clonotype has at least ten counts. The V gene is TRBV12-3 or TRBV12-4, the J gene TRBJ1-6, with D possibly being TRBD1 (5 bases). The germline V and J ends were trimmed by 8 bases and 7 bases, with 15 bases remaining between them. The CDR3 loop spans 14 amino acids. The CDR3 coding sequence is TGTGCCAGCGGACACCCTGGAGGGAATTCACCCCTCCACTTT. Protein: CASGHPGGNSPLHF.

In this sample, this clonotype turned up many times. The rearrangement uses TRBV12-3 or TRBV12-4 and TRBJ1-5; D gene uncertain. Trimming took off 3 bases at V and 6 bases at J, with 9 bases between the two ends. The CDR3 runs to 13 residues. CDR3 bases: TGTGCCAGCAGTTTTTCCACACCTCAGCCCCAGCATTTT. Protein: CASSFSTPQPQHF.

This clonotype was detected many times. This chain joins TRBV12-3 or TRBV12-4 and TRBJ1-2, with D possibly TRBD1 on 5 matching bases. The CDR3 sequence is 14 residues long. The V end lost 3 bases, the J end lost 4 bases, and 12 bases lay between the germline ends. The CDR3 sequence is CASSLGTSGYGYTF. The CDR3 coding sequence is TGTGCCAGCAGTTTGGGGACCAGCGGCTATGGCTACACCTTC.

This clonotype was detected many times. This chain connects TRBV20-1 to TRBJ1-5, with D tentatively TRBD1 (5 bases). The V gene's germline CDR1 is DFQATT and CDR2 SNEGSKA (reference sequence). V lost 6 bases and J 0 bases, leaving 12 bases between the germline ends. This CDR3 has 14 residues. CDR3 residues: CSAPGLDSNQPQHF. The CDR3 DNA follows: TGCAGTGCGCCGGGACTTGATAGCAATCAGCCCCAGCATTTT.

This clonotype occurred many times. J is TRBJ1-2 and V is TRBV30; weak D call: TRBD1 (5 bases). The CDR3 has 13 residues. From germline, CDR1 is GTSNPN and CDR2 SVGIG (reference sequence). Between the trimmed V and J ends, which lost 3 bases and 3 bases, there was a span of 11 bases. CDR3 nucleotide sequence: TGTGCCTGGAGCCCGGACACCCACTATGGCTACACCTTC. Protein sequence: CAWSPDTHYGYTF.

This clonotype has at least ten counts. The genes are TRBV24-1 and TRBJ1-5; maybe TRBD1 (6 bases). The V and J ends lost 6 bases and 6 bases respectively, with 17 bases between them. This CDR3 has 15 amino acids. Germline V gene sequence: CDR1 KGHDR, CDR2 SFDVKD. CDR3 protein: CATSPRNRDFQPQHF. For the CDR3, the DNA is TGTGCCACCAGTCCTCGGAACAGGGATTTTCAGCCCCAGCATTTT.

This clonotype was seen ten or more times. V and J are TRBV2 and TRBJ1-3; possibly TRBD1 for D (5 bases). The CDR3 runs to 15 residues. CDR1 is SNHLY and CDR2 is FYNNEI in the germline V gene. Trimming stripped 7 bases from V and 2 bases from J, with 15 bases between. CDR3 coding DNA: TGTGCCAGCAAACCGGGACCAGGCCCTGGAAACACCATATATTTT. This codes for CASKPGPGPGNTIYF.

Ten or more counts support this clonotype. V gene TRBV13 combines with J gene TRBJ1-1; TRBD1 might be the D (5 bases). The germline V and J ends were trimmed by 3 bases and 4 bases, with 12 bases remaining between them. The CDR3 extends over 14 amino acids. In germline, CDR1 is PRHDT, CDR2 FYEKMQ (reference sequence). The DNA of the CDR3 is TGTGCCAGCAGCTTCAGGGATTGGGGCACTGAAGCTTTCTTT. Its protein product is CASSFRDWGTEAFF.

This clonotype has a count of ten or more. This sequence joins TRBV28 and TRBJ1-1; no definite D call. This CDR3 has 12 residues. V was cut by 7 bases and J by 5 bases, with 11 bases left in between. CDR1 and CDR2 from the germline V gene are MDHEN and SYDVKM. In DNA, the CDR3 is TGTGCCAGCACCTCGCACCGGACTGAAGCTTTCTTT. Translated, it gives CASTSHRTEAFF.

This clonotype was detected a few times. This sequence joins TRBV18 and TRBJ2-2; D gene uncertain. CDR3 length equals 15 residues. Germline V gene data show CDR1 as KGHSH and CDR2 as LQKENI. V lost 2 bases, J lost 3 bases, and 10 bases lay in between. The CDR3 bases are TGTGCCAGCTCACCATCGACGGATTACACCGGGGAGCTGTTTTTT. This gives the protein CASSPSTDYTGELFF.

This clonotype was observed many times. The genes are TRBV19 and TRBJ1-5, with 7 nucleotides matching TRBD1. In germline, CDR1 is LNHDA, CDR2 SQIVND (reference sequence). The J segment lost 5 bases and the V segment lost 5 bases, leaving 9 bases of the junction unmatched. This CDR3 comprises 15 residues. The chain's CDR3 is CASSLYDREDQPQHF. The CDR3 region has the DNA TGTGCCAGTAGTCTATACGACAGGGAGGATCAGCCCCAGCATTTT.

This clonotype has ten or more counts. This chain joins TRBV20-1 and TRBJ1-5, with TRBD1 identical over 8 bases. This CDR3 is 14 amino acids long. The germline gives CDR1 DFQATT, CDR2 SNEGSKA (reference sequence). Trimming at V came to 3 bases and at J to 5 bases, leaving 6 bases not matched to a gene. The CDR3 nucleotides read TGCAGTGCTAGGGCCCACAGGGGGGATCAGCCCCAGCATTTT. Protein: CSARAHRGDQPQHF.